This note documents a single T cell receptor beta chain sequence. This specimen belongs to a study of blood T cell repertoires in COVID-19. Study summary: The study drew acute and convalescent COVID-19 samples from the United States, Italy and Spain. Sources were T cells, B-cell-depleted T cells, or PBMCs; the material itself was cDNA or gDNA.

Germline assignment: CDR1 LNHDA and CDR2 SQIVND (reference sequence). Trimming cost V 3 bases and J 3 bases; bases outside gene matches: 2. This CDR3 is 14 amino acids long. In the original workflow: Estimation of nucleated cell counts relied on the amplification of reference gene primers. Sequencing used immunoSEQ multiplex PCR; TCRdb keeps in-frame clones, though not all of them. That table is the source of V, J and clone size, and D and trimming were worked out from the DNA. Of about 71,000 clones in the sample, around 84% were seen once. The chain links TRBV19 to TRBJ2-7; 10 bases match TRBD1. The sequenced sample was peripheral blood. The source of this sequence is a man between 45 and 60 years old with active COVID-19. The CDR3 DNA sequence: TGTGCCAGTAGTATTGACAGGGGGCTCTACGAGCAGTACTTC. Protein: CASSIDRGLYEQYF.